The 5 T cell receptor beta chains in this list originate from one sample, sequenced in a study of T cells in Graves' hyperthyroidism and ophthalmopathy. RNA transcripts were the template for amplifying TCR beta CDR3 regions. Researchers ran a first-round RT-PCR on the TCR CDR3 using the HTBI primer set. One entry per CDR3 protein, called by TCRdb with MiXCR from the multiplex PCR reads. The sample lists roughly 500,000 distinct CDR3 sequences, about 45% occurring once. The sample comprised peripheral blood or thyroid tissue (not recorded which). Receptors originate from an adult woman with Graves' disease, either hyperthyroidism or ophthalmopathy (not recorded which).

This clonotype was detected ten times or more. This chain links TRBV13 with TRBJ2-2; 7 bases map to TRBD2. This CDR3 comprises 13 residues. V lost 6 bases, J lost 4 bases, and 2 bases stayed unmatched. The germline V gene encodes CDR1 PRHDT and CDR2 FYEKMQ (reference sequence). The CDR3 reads CASRWGGTGELFF. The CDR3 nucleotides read TGTGCCAGCAGATGGGGGGGCACCGGGGAGCTGTTTTTT.

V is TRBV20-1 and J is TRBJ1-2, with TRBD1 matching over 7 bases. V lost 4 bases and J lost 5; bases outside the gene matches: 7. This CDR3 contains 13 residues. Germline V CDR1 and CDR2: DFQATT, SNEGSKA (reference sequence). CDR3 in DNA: TGCAGTGCTAACCAACAGGGGAGTTATGGCTACACCTTC. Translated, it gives CSANQQGSYGYTF.

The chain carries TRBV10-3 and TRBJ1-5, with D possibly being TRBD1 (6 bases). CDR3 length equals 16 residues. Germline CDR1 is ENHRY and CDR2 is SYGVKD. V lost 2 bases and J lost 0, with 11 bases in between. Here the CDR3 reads CAISERRQASNQPQHF. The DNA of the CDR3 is TGTGCCATCAGTGAGAGACGACAGGCTAGCAATCAGCCCCAGCATTTT.

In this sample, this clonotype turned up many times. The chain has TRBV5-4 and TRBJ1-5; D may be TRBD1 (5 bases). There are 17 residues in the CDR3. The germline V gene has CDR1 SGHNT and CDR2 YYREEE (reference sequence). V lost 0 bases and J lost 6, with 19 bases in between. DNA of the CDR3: TGTGCCAGCAGCTTGGGGGCCCGGGGGAGTACCGGTCAGCCCCAGCATTTT. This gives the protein CASSLGARGSTGQPQHF.

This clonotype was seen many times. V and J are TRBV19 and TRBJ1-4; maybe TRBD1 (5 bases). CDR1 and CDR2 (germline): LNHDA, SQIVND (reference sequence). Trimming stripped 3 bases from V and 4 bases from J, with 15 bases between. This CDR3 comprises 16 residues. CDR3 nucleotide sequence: TGTGCCAGTAGTATTTTCCAGGGAACGGGTAATGAAAAACTGTTTTTT. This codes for CASSIFQGTGNEKLFF.